This T cell receptor beta chain was sequenced in a study of blood T cell repertoires in COVID-19. Background on the study: The United States, Italy and Spain provided the acute and convalescent COVID-19 samples. In each case, the material was cDNA or gDNA derived from T cells, B-cell-depleted T cells, or PBMCs.

Under the authors' procedure: Nucleated cell number was recorded as an estimate derived from reference gene primer amplification. Clones were read by immunoSEQ multiplex PCR, and TCRdb kept only the in-frame ones, dropping some. The V and J calls and clone size were taken over from that table, and D and trimming were inferred from the DNA. This table holds roughly 380,000 clones, 81% found once. The germline V gene has CDR1 SGHNT and CDR2 YYREEE (reference sequence). Trimming took 4 bases from V and 0 from J; bases not matched to a gene: 8. CDR3 length equals 16 residues. The chain couples TRBV5-4 to TRBJ1-1; 8 bases line up with TRBD1. The receptor was derived from a human donor with acute or convalescent COVID-19. The donor label of this sample is uncertain. The sample comprised peripheral blood. CDR3 region: CASSPGTGRMNTEAFF. As DNA, the CDR3 is TGTGCCAGCAGCCCAGGGACAGGCCGAATGAACACTGAAGCTTTCTTT.